The T cell receptor beta chain described here comes from a study of control samples from healthy donors and cancer patients. Trimming stripped 2 bases from V and 7 bases from J, with 6 bases between. Per the germline V gene, CDR1 is LNHDA and CDR2 is SQIVND (reference sequence). The CDR3 has 12 amino acids. Method: immunoSEQ multiplex PCR; TCRdb's copy keeps in-frame clones and lacks some. The profile covers about 130,000 clones, with around 93% appearing a single time and roughly 7.8% taken by the ten largest. Sequencing used blood. The chain is built from TRBV19 and TRBJ2-1; no definite D call. The TCR comes from a man aged 18-30 years in good health. The CDR3 nucleotides are TGTGCCAGTAGTATACGCCTGAATGAGCAGTTCTTC. Its translation: CASSIRLNEQFF.